Following are 24 T cell receptor beta chains from one sample sequenced in a study of blood T cell repertoires in COVID-19. TCRdb keeps only in-frame clones here, not all; method: immunoSEQ multiplex PCR. The table includes 170,000 or so clones, more than 85% detected once. Source material: peripheral blood. Source of these receptors: a man between 40 and 49 years old with active or convalescent COVID-19.

The chain carries TRBV7-9 and TRBJ1-2; D perhaps matches TRBD1 (6 bases). V gave up 10 bases and J gave up 6 bases, with 24 bases separating them. Germline assignment: CDR1 SEHNR and CDR2 FQNEAQ (reference sequence). The length of the CDR3 is 15 residues. DNA of the CDR3: TGTGCCACCCAGGGGAGGGCTGCTCTTCGAAATGGCTACACCTTC. It encodes CATQGRAALRNGYTF.

This chain links TRBV6-1 with TRBJ2-3; 8 nucleotides line up with TRBD2. Germline lookup yields CDR1 MNHNS and CDR2 SASEGT. The J segment lost 4 bases and the V segment lost 2 bases, leaving 8 bases of the junction unmatched. This CDR3 is built from 16 residues. CDR3 sequence: CASSEMLAGGSDTQYF. CDR3 nucleotides: TGTGCCAGCAGTGAAATGCTGGCGGGGGGTTCAGATACGCAGTATTTT.

This clone came up once. The chain is built from TRBV7-8 and TRBJ1-5, with 8 bases matching TRBD1. Germline V CDR1 and CDR2: SGHVS, FQNEAQ. This CDR3 contains 16 residues. Losses at the gene ends were 3 bases for V and 0 bases for J; bases not matched to a gene: 4. In DNA form, the CDR3 reads TGTGCCAGCAGCTTTCTGGACAGGGCTAGCAATCAGCCCCAGCATTTT. As protein: CASSFLDRASNQPQHF.

The genes are TRBV5-4 and TRBJ1-1; TRBD1 is a possible D gene (5 bases). V was shortened by 6 bases and J by 5 bases, with 20 bases between the two germline ends. This CDR3 region has 15 residues. Germline lookup yields CDR1 SGHNT and CDR2 YYREEE (reference sequence). The CDR3 region is CASNKVGRVRTEAFF. The CDR3, as DNA: TGTGCCAGCAATAAGGTCGGCAGGGTGAGGACTGAAGCTTTCTTT.

The chain recombines TRBV4-2 with TRBJ2-7; 8 bases map to TRBD1. Germline assignment: CDR1 LGHNA and CDR2 YNFKEQ. V dropped 0 bases and J dropped 4; count of bases not matched to a gene: 5. The CDR3 consists of 15 residues. The CDR3 DNA sequence: TGTGCCAGCAGCCAAGATGCAGGGGGCCGTTACGAGCAGTACTTC. Protein: CASSQDAGGRYEQYF.

The chain joins TRBV5-8 to TRBJ2-7; possibly TRBD1 for D (5 bases). Germline assignment: CDR1 SGHTS and CDR2 YDEGEE. The CDR3 is 14 residues long. V lost 4 bases and J lost 0, with 11 bases in between. CDR3 sequence: CASSNRWSSYEQYF. Here the CDR3 DNA reads TGTGCCAGCAGCAACAGGTGGAGCTCCTACGAGCAGTACTTC. The whole variable domain, remainder taken from reference TRBV5-8 and TRBJ2-7, is EAGVTQSPTHLIKTRGQQATLRCSPISGHTSVYWYQQALGLGLQFLLWYDEGEERNRGNFPPRFSGRQFPNYSSELNVNALELEDSALYLCASSNRWSSYEQYFGPGTRLTVT.

This chain links TRBV6-6 with TRBJ1-2; 7 nucleotides match TRBD1. This CDR3 spans 14 amino acids. Trimming at V came to 6 bases and at J to 4 bases, leaving 8 bases not matched to a gene. Germline CDR1 reads MNHNY; CDR2 reads SVGAGI (reference sequence). The CDR3 sequence is CASRDRTGAYGYTF. The CDR3 nucleotides read TGTGCCAGCAGGGACCGGACAGGTGCCTATGGCTACACCTTC.

V is TRBV6-2 or TRBV6-3 and J is TRBJ2-2; 9 bases are shared with TRBD1. The V and J ends lost 6 bases and 7 bases, in that order; junction bases with no gene match: 12. This CDR3 comprises 16 residues. Germline assignment: CDR1 MNHEY and CDR2 SVGEGT. The CDR3 sequence is CASSPTSGQGYGELFF. The CDR3 region has the DNA TGTGCCAGCAGCCCAACCTCGGGACAGGGATACGGGGAGCTGTTTTTT.

The chain uses TRBV4-1 and TRBJ2-5; possibly TRBD2 for D (5 bases). The CDR3 covers 12 residues. The V end was cut by 4 bases, the J end by 5 bases, with 8 bases between. Germline V gene lookup returns CDR1 MGHRA and CDR2 YSYEKL. CDR3 in DNA: TGCGCCAGCAGCCCCTCGGGGGAGACCCAGTACTTC. Translation gives CASSPSGETQYF.

This chain uses TRBV10-3 with TRBJ1-5; 7 bases map to TRBD1. Germline V gene lookup returns CDR1 ENHRY and CDR2 SYGVKD. V lost 6 bases and J lost 7; bases outside the gene matches: 6. The CDR3 is 13 amino acids. The CDR3 here is CAISQTGKQPQHF. In DNA form, the CDR3 reads TGTGCCATCAGCCAGACAGGGAAACAGCCCCAGCATTTT.

J is TRBJ2-7 and V is TRBV7-5; TRBD1, the table's D call, lacks a check against the DNA. TRBV7-5 is described as a pseudogene. CDR3 length: 17 amino acids. In DNA form, the CDR3 reads TGTGCCAGAAGGCGGCCACTCGGGACAGGGATTAGGTACGAGCAGTACTTC. Its protein is CARRRPLGTGIRYEQYF.

This clone showed up just a few times. The V and J genes are TRBV27 and TRBJ2-7, with 11 bases lining up with TRBD1. Germline lookup yields CDR1 MNHEY and CDR2 SMNVEV (reference sequence). CDR3 length: 14 residues. V trimming: 5 bases; J trimming: 3 bases; junction bases outside the gene matches: 3. CDR3 coding DNA: TGTGCCAGCAGTCCTGGGACAGGGGGCTACGAGCAGTACTTC. Amino acid sequence: CASSPGTGGYEQYF.

The V and J genes are TRBV12-3 or TRBV12-4 and TRBJ1-2; the D is unclear. Trimming pared 4 bases from V and 6 bases from J, leaving 12 bases between. The CDR3 has 13 residues. The CDR3 region has the DNA TGTGCCAGCAGTTCGACACCCAGCCATGGCTACACCTTC. Amino acid sequence: CASSSTPSHGYTF.

Written as DNA, the CDR3 is TGTGCCACCAGCAGAGAGCCCCCGAGGACAGGTCGACAAGAGACCCAGTACTTC. This sequence encodes CATSREPPRTGRQETQYF. The chain recombines TRBV15 with TRBJ2-5; 7 nucleotides agree with TRBD1. The CDR3 runs 18 residues. Trimming cost V 0 bases and J 2 bases; bases outside gene matches: 12. CDR1 and CDR2 (germline): LNHNV, YYDKDF (reference sequence).

J is TRBJ1-2 and V is TRBV9; 7 bases are shared with TRBD1. The germline CDR1 and CDR2 sequences are SGDLS and YYNGEE. The CDR3 is 16 amino acids. V lost 0 bases to trimming and J lost 1 base; unmatched junction nucleotides: 6. The CDR3 here is CASSVARGQFNYGYTF. The CDR3 nucleotides are TGTGCCAGCAGCGTAGCAAGGGGACAGTTTAACTATGGCTACACCTTC.

This clone was recorded at least ten times. The gene calls are TRBV27 and TRBJ1-5, with D hard to call. This CDR3 is built from 12 residues. V was pared by 5 bases and J by 8 bases, with 10 bases between. The V gene's germline CDR1 is MNHEY and CDR2 SMNVEV (reference sequence). The CDR3 nucleotides are TGTGCCAGCAGTCCCCTCGGGGAGCCCCAGCATTTT. It yields the protein CASSPLGEPQHF.

This clone came up once. This rearrangement joins TRBV28 to TRBJ1-5; possibly TRBD1 for D (5 bases). CDR3 length: 15 amino acids. Trimming stripped 6 bases from V and 2 bases from J, with 14 bases between. CDR1 is MDHEN and CDR2 is SYDVKM in the germline V gene. The chain's CDR3 is CASRRQREGNQPQHF. DNA of the CDR3: TGTGCCAGCAGAAGACAGAGAGAGGGCAATCAGCCCCAGCATTTT.

This chain uses TRBV4-1 with TRBJ1-6, with 11 bases lining up with TRBD1. With V trimmed by 4 bases and J by 6 bases, 17 bases remained unmatched. The germline V gene has CDR1 MGHRA and CDR2 YSYEKL. The CDR3 is 20 residues long. CDR3: CASSRPDGGDRGTLNSPLHF. The CDR3 region has the DNA TGCGCCAGCAGCCGACCTGACGGTGGGGACAGGGGGACCCTTAATTCACCCCTCCACTTT.

The chain is built from TRBV5-1 and TRBJ2-7; possibly TRBD1 for D (6 bases). Germline V lookup: CDR1 SGHRS, CDR2 YFSETQ. The CDR3 covers 14 residues. The V end lost 4 bases, the J end lost 2 bases, and 13 bases lay between the germline ends. CDR3 nucleotide sequence: TGCGCCAGCAGCGTAGGGACAAGCGCCTACGAGCAGTACTTC. Translated: CASSVGTSAYEQYF.

The chain links TRBV6-5 to TRBJ2-1; a possible D gene is TRBD2 (6 bases). Trimming shortened V by 4 bases and J by 1 base, and 14 bases separated the two germline ends. Germline-derived CDR1 and CDR2 are MNHEY and SVGAGI. This CDR3 comprises 16 residues. The CDR3 protein is CASSSPRGKSYNEQFF. CDR3 nucleotide sequence: TGTGCCAGCAGTTCGCCCCGGGGGAAATCCTACAATGAGCAGTTCTTC.

V is TRBV11-3 and J is TRBJ1-1; weak D call: TRBD1 (6 bases). CDR1 is SGHNT and CDR2 is YENEEA in the germline V gene. This CDR3 has 14 residues. The V gene lost 3 bases and the J gene lost 1 base, with 9 bases spanning the gap. CDR3 DNA: TGTGCCAGCAGCTTCAGGGGCGAGAACACTGAAGCTTTCTTT. This translates into CASSFRGENTEAFF.

Comments on this clone: The same CDR3 is also encoded by other DNA sequences in this sample. CDR3 in DNA: TGTGCCAGCAGCCAAGCCGGAGACTATGGCTACACCTTC. Translating it yields CASSQAGDYGYTF. The genes are TRBV3-1 (or the pseudogene TRBV3-2) and TRBJ1-2; D gene uncertain. From germline, CDR1 is LGHDT and CDR2 YNNKEL (reference sequence). This CDR3 comprises 13 residues. V was cut by 1 base and J by 3 bases, with 6 bases left in between.

The chain is built from TRBV12-3 or TRBV12-4 and TRBJ2-5, with D unclear. CDR3 length: 12 amino acids. V was pared by 4 bases and J by 4 bases, with 7 bases between. In DNA, the CDR3 is TGTGCCAGCAGTTATGTGCGAGAGACCCAGTACTTC. Protein: CASSYVRETQYF.

The CDR3 spells CASFYTNLNTEAFF. In nucleotides, the CDR3 is TGTGCCAGCTTTTATACTAACTTGAACACTGAAGCTTTCTTT. The rearrangement uses TRBV18 and TRBJ1-1; D unclear. Trimming shortened V by 7 bases and J by 0 bases, and 12 bases separated the two germline ends. This CDR3 region has 14 residues. Germline V gives CDR1 KGHSH, CDR2 LQKENI.